These 31 T cell receptor beta chains originate from one sample sequenced in a study of cytomegalovirus exposure and HLA in healthy donors. Method: immunoSEQ multiplex PCR; TCRdb's copy keeps in-frame clones and lacks some. The sample lists some 170,000 clones; around 87% were seen once. What was sequenced was PBMCs. The source of these receptors is a woman aged 25 to 39 in good health and CMV-seronegative.

The J gene is TRBJ2-2, the V gene TRBV9, with TRBD2 matching 9 bases. This CDR3 has 16 amino acids. V lost 4 bases, J lost 7 bases, and 11 bases stayed unmatched. Germline CDR1 SGDLS, CDR2 YYNGEE. The CDR3 DNA sequence: TGTGCCAGCAGCCTACAGGCGGGGGGGCCGGGCGGGGAGCTGTTTTTT. As protein: CASSLQAGGPGGELFF.

The chain recombines TRBV5-1 with TRBJ2-7; a weak D match, TRBD2 (5 bases). This CDR3 comprises 13 residues. V was shortened by 0 bases and J by 5 bases, with 9 bases between the two germline ends. The germline V gene encodes CDR1 SGHRS and CDR2 YFSETQ. The CDR3 is CASSLAVGDEQYF. The CDR3 DNA is TGCGCCAGCAGCTTGGCCGTCGGGGACGAGCAGTACTTC.

This clone was picked up a small number of times. The chain has TRBV18 and TRBJ1-1, with D possibly being TRBD1 (5 bases). The germline V and J ends were trimmed by 2 bases and 10 bases, with 11 bases remaining between them. In germline, CDR1 is KGHSH, CDR2 LQKENI. The CDR3 is 12 amino acids. CDR3 sequence (DNA): TGTGCCAGCTCACCATTCAGCGGGGCAGCTTTCTTT. Translation gives CASSPFSGAAFF.

V and J are TRBV5-1 and TRBJ1-1; maybe TRBD1 (6 bases). Germline V gene lookup returns CDR1 SGHRS and CDR2 YFSETQ. V was shortened by 4 bases and J by 2 bases, with 15 bases between the two germline ends. The CDR3 length is 15 residues. CDR3 DNA: TGCGCCAGCAGCCCGCGGGCAGGGACAAACACTGAAGCTTTCTTT. It specifies CASSPRAGTNTEAFF.

The chain is built from TRBV7-7 and TRBJ2-2, with 9 bases matching TRBD2. Germline CDR1 and CDR2: SSHAT and FNYEAQ (reference sequence). CDR3 length: 12 residues. For the CDR3, the DNA is TGTGCTAGCGGGGGCCTGGCCGGGGAGCTGTTTTTT. It codes for CASGGLAGELFF.

The J gene is TRBJ2-6, the V gene TRBV27; 7 nucleotides agree with TRBD2. The CDR3 contains 19 residues. Per the germline V gene, CDR1 is MNHEY and CDR2 is SMNVEV (reference sequence). V lost 6 bases and J lost 0; bases outside the gene matches: 14. The CDR3 spells CASSPGPGRGFSGANVLTF. Here the CDR3 DNA reads TGTGCCAGCAGCCCCGGGCCTGGGAGGGGATTCTCTGGGGCCAACGTCCTGACTTTC.

This clone was detected only once. The chain is built from TRBV29-1 and TRBJ2-1; 7 positions match TRBD2. With V trimmed by 8 bases and J by 3 bases, 7 bases remained unmatched. Germline V gives CDR1 SQVTM, CDR2 ANQGSEA. The CDR3 runs 13 residues. CDR3 DNA sequence: TGCAGCTTTCTAGCGGCCGACTACAATGAGCAGTTCTTC. This translates into CSFLAADYNEQFF.

This clone was observed many times. The genes are TRBV4-3 and TRBJ2-1; 10 bases match TRBD1. V lost 3 bases, J lost 4 bases, and 6 bases stayed unmatched. Germline CDR1 and CDR2: LGHNA and YSLEER. The CDR3 covers 16 residues. DNA for the CDR3: TGCGCCAGCAGCCACTCCGGGACAGGGGATTACAATGAGCAGTTCTTC. This gives the protein CASSHSGTGDYNEQFF.

This chain uses TRBV21-1 with TRBJ2-1; TRBD2 reflects the table's D call only, with no check against the DNA. TRBV21-1 is annotated as a pseudogene. CDR3 length: 12 amino acids. In DNA form, the CDR3 reads TGTGCCAGCAGGAAAAGGAGGTACGAGCAGTTCTTC. Its translation is CASRKRRYEQFF.

The V gene is TRBV29-1, the J gene TRBJ2-1, with 7 bases identical to TRBD2. The junction had 5 bases not matched to a gene; V was cut back by 1 base and J by 5 bases. Looked up from germline, CDR1 is SQVTM and CDR2 is ANQGSEA. The CDR3 extends over 14 amino acids. Here the CDR3 reads CSVEGPGGDNEQFF. CDR3 DNA: TGCAGCGTTGAAGGCCCGGGGGGAGACAATGAGCAGTTCTTC.

V is TRBV7-6 and J is TRBJ2-7; D is perhaps TRBD1 (6 bases). V lost 4 bases and J lost 0, with 13 bases in between. Germline V gene sequence: CDR1 SGHVS, CDR2 FNYEAQ. There are 15 residues in the CDR3. CDR3 DNA sequence: TGTGCCAGCAGCTACTGGGCAGGGGACTCCTACGAGCAGTACTTC. Encoded protein: CASSYWAGDSYEQYF.

The chain carries TRBV14 and TRBJ1-5; a weak D match, TRBD1 (5 bases). CDR1 SGHDN and CDR2 FVKESK come from the germline V gene. Trimming removed 1 base at V and 6 bases at J, with 10 bases between. The CDR3 runs 14 residues. CDR3 bases: TGTGCCAGCAGCCAAGTAGGGGCAGGTCAGCCCCAGCATTTT. Translating it yields CASSQVGAGQPQHF.

The rearrangement uses TRBV7-9 and TRBJ2-1; maybe TRBD2 (6 bases). V was trimmed by 2 bases and J by 4 bases, leaving 9 bases between them. The germline gives CDR1 SEHNR, CDR2 FQNEAQ (reference sequence). The CDR3 is 14 residues long. The CDR3 DNA follows: TGTGCCAGCAGCTTAATACTAGCATACAATGAGCAGTTCTTC. This translates into CASSLILAYNEQFF.

The rearrangement joins TRBV27 to TRBJ2-1; TRBD2 agrees at 10 bases. Germline-derived CDR1 and CDR2 are MNHEY and SMNVEV (reference sequence). CDR3 length: 20 residues. The V segment lost 6 bases and the J segment 12 bases; nucleotides outside the gene matches: 29. The CDR3 loop is CASSLLAGDRRVPGVKGQFF. CDR3 nucleotide sequence: TGTGCCAGCAGCCTTCTAGCGGGGGACCGCCGCGTTCCCGGCGTAAAGGGGCAGTTCTTC.

The rearrangement links TRBV9 to TRBJ2-1; tentatively, D is TRBD1 (6 bases). The ends were cut back, 2 bases at V and 9 bases at J, with 12 bases in the middle. In germline, CDR1 is SGDLS, CDR2 YYNGEE. CDR3 length: 13 residues. DNA for the CDR3: TGTGCCAGCAGCGTCGAGGTGGGGGCTGAGCAGTTCTTC. Translation gives CASSVEVGAEQFF.

This clone was picked up one time. J is TRBJ1-1 and V is TRBV6-5; no clear D gene. The CDR3 has 14 amino acids. Per germline, CDR1 MNHEY and CDR2 SVGAGI. The V end was cut by 5 bases, the J end by 0 bases, with 10 bases between. The CDR3 is CASSRSPMNTEAFF. The CDR3 coding sequence is TGTGCCAGCAGTCGATCCCCTATGAACACTGAAGCTTTCTTT.

V and J are TRBV11-2 and TRBJ2-2; 8 bases match TRBD1. The V and J ends lost 4 bases and 13 bases, in that order; junction bases with no gene match: 11. This CDR3 contains 14 residues. Germline V gene lookup returns CDR1 SGHAT and CDR2 FQNNGV. The chain's CDR3 is CASSWTGRGGALFF. The CDR3 DNA reads TGTGCCAGCAGCTGGACAGGGCGGGGCGGAGCGCTGTTTTTT.

This clone has only a few counts. The V gene is TRBV7-6, the J gene TRBJ2-7, with TRBD2 matching 9 bases. Looked up from germline, CDR1 is SGHVS and CDR2 is FNYEAQ. The CDR3 extends over 13 amino acids. J was trimmed by 10 bases and V by 5 bases; bases with no gene match: 9. Written as DNA, the CDR3 is TGTGCCAGCAGCCGGTCTAGCGGGGCGGAACAGTACTTC. Its translation: CASSRSSGAEQYF.

The chain employs TRBV25-1 and TRBJ1-2; D gene uncertain. Trimming removed 3 bases from V and 6 bases from J, with 17 bases in between. CDR3 size: 15 residues. Germline V lookup: CDR1 MGHDK, CDR2 SYGVNS. For the CDR3, the DNA is TGTGCCAGCAGTGACCCCCAGCAGGCCCCGGATGGCTACACCTTC. The encoded protein is CASSDPQQAPDGYTF.

Only a few counts were recorded for this clone. The chain is built from TRBV6-1 and TRBJ2-7; maybe TRBD2 (6 bases). V was cut by 4 bases and J by 0 bases, with 16 bases left in between. The CDR3 length is 16 residues. Looked up from germline, CDR1 is MNHNS and CDR2 is SASEGT. The CDR3 sequence is CASSAGLGGPSYEQYF. In DNA, the CDR3 is TGTGCCAGCAGTGCGGGCTTGGGGGGTCCCTCCTACGAGCAGTACTTC.

The chain links TRBV7-9 to TRBJ1-1, with TRBD1 as a possible D gene (6 bases). With 5 bases removed from V and 3 bases from J, the gap between germline ends came to 22 bases. This CDR3 spans 17 amino acids. CDR1 SEHNR and CDR2 FQNEAQ come from the germline V gene (reference sequence). The DNA of the CDR3 is TGTGCCAGCAGCCTTAGCGAAGGGGGGGCGAGTGACACTGAAGCTTTCTTT. Translation: CASSLSEGGASDTEAFF.

The chain carries TRBV7-9 and TRBJ1-2, with TRBD1 matching 7 bases. This CDR3 spans 13 amino acids. Germline loops: CDR1 SEHNR, CDR2 FQNEAQ (reference sequence). Losses at the gene ends were 5 bases for V and 6 bases for J; bases not matched to a gene: 6. The CDR3 loop reads CASSRQGPDGYTF. CDR3 bases: TGTGCCAGCAGCCGACAGGGCCCAGATGGCTACACCTTC.

The chain has TRBV5-5 and TRBJ1-1; D is undetermined. Germline CDR1 reads SGHKS; CDR2 reads YYEKEE (reference sequence). The CDR3 is 12 amino acids. V lost 2 bases and J 7 bases, leaving 9 bases between the germline ends. CDR3 amino acids: CASSFTGIEAFF. CDR3 DNA: TGTGCCAGCAGCTTCACCGGGATTGAAGCTTTCTTT.

The chain has TRBV4-3 and TRBJ2-7, with D unresolved. V was clipped by 0 bases and J by 5 bases, with 8 bases between them. The CDR3 extends over 13 amino acids. CDR1 is LGHNA, CDR2 YSLEER, per germline. The DNA for the CDR3 is TGCGCCAGCAGCCAAGATAAAGGAGACGAGCAGTACTTC. The encoded protein is CASSQDKGDEQYF.

V and J are TRBV12-5 and TRBJ2-7, with TRBD1 matching 7 bases. The CDR3 is made up of 16 amino acids. Germline loops: CDR1 LGHNT, CDR2 FRNRAP. J gave up 2 bases and V 2 bases, and 9 bases lay outside the gene matches. The DNA of the CDR3 is TGTGCTAGTGGTTTGTACCAGGGACAGACTACCTACGAGCAGTACTTC. Translating gives CASGLYQGQTTYEQYF.

The V and J genes are TRBV2 and TRBJ1-2; 8 nucleotides align to TRBD1. CDR3 length: 15 amino acids. Germline V gives CDR1 SNHLY, CDR2 FYNNEI. The V gene end was trimmed by 8 bases and the J gene end by 4 bases; junction bases not matched to a gene: 12. The CDR3 sequence is CASLTDRELTYGYTF. The CDR3 DNA reads TGTGCCAGCCTCACGGACAGGGAATTAACCTATGGCTACACCTTC. Based on the CDR3 plus reference TRBV2 and TRBJ1-2, the full variable domain is EPEVTQTPSHQVTQMGQEVILRCVPISNHLYFYWYRQILGQKVEFLVSFYNNEISEKSEIFDDQFSVERPDGSNFTLKIRSTKLEDSAMYFCASLTDRELTYGYTFGSGTRLTVV.

The chain combines TRBV9 with TRBJ2-1; TRBD2 matches 8 bases. The CDR3 has 13 residues. J gave up 7 bases and V 4 bases, and 4 bases lay outside the gene matches. Germline V lookup: CDR1 SGDLS, CDR2 YYNGEE. Here the CDR3 reads CASSPGGANEQFF. The CDR3 bases are TGTGCCAGCAGCCCCGGGGGGGCGAATGAGCAGTTCTTC.

The chain employs TRBV18 and TRBJ1-2; the match to TRBD1 covers 7 bases. J was trimmed by 8 bases and V by 1 base; bases with no gene match: 13. Looked up from germline, CDR1 is KGHSH and CDR2 is LQKENI. This CDR3 comprises 16 residues. CDR3 sequence reads: CASSPLPTGQAGGYTF. As DNA, the CDR3 is TGTGCCAGCTCACCACTTCCAACAGGACAGGCGGGAGGCTACACCTTC.

This clone has a handful of counts. This chain uses TRBV10-3 with TRBJ2-7; TRBD1 matches 8 bases. Trimming at V came to 4 bases and at J to 5 bases, leaving 4 bases not matched to a gene. Germline CDR1 reads ENHRY; CDR2 reads SYGVKD. The CDR3 is made up of 13 amino acids. In DNA form, the CDR3 reads TGTGCCATCAGTGGGACAGGGAGAGACGAGCAGTACTTC. The encoded protein is CAISGTGRDEQYF.

The chain combines TRBV5-1 with TRBJ2-2; a possible D gene is TRBD1 (6 bases). V lost 4 bases and J lost 1, with 14 bases in between. Per the germline V gene, CDR1 is SGHRS and CDR2 is YFSETQ. The length of the CDR3 is 16 residues. The CDR3 sequence is CASSQQPQGNTGELFF. CDR3 DNA sequence: TGCGCCAGCAGCCAACAACCACAGGGGAACACCGGGGAGCTGTTTTTT.

The chain recombines TRBV2 with TRBJ1-2; weak D call: TRBD1 (5 bases). V lost 9 bases to trimming and J lost 0 bases, with 11 bases between them. This CDR3 region has 13 residues. Germline CDR1 reads SNHLY; CDR2 reads FYNNEI. CDR3 sequence (DNA): TGTGCCAGTGGGACGGGAGCTAACTATGGCTACACCTTC. Its protein is CASGTGANYGYTF.